Shown below are 17 T cell receptor beta chains from a single sample sequenced in a study of T cell responses to AZD1222 COVID-19 vaccine (dated by TCRdb to 2020 to 2022). The library relied on the immunoSEQ multiplex PCR assay. Not all clones reach the TCRdb copy of this immuneACCESS table, which keeps in-frame sequences only. Checked studies attribute under half of the gap to unresolved V genes and leave the rest unexplained. This sample has about 46,000 clones in its table, and around 90% of those were observed once. The ten largest account for roughly 1.1% of the sample. In the paper's terms, the time point label means: about 28 days (+/-7) after the second vaccine dose. Sequenced here: peripheral blood, sampled 28 days after the second AZD1222 dose. The source is an adult who received the AZD1222 COVID-19 vaccine.

The chain links TRBV30 to TRBJ1-1; D remains ambiguous. Trimming shortened V by 3 bases and J by 0 bases, and 8 bases separated the two germline ends. Germline-derived CDR1 and CDR2 are GTSNPN and SVGIG (reference sequence). The CDR3 loop spans 13 amino acids. CDR3 region: CAWRVGMNTEAFF. Here the CDR3 DNA reads TGTGCCTGGAGAGTGGGAATGAACACTGAAGCTTTCTTT.

The chain uses TRBV11-3 and TRBJ2-7, with TRBD1 as a possible D gene (7 bases). The germline CDR1 and CDR2 sequences are SGHNT and YENEEA. The V gene lost 5 bases and the J gene lost 3 bases, with 11 bases spanning the gap. The CDR3 covers 13 residues. This chain's CDR3 is CASSLRDSYEQYF. The CDR3 DNA reads TGTGCCAGCAGCCTGCGGGACAGCTACGAGCAGTACTTC.

The V and J genes are TRBV2 and TRBJ2-6; D uncertain. The CDR3 consists of 12 residues. V lost 5 bases to trimming and J lost 6 bases, with 5 bases between them. In germline, CDR1 is SNHLY, CDR2 FYNNEI. The CDR3 DNA reads as TGTGCCAGCAGTCGGGTGGCCAACGTCCTGACTTTC. Translating it yields CASSRVANVLTF. Full variable domain (outside the CDR3, taken from reference TRBV2 and TRBJ2-6): EPEVTQTPSHQVTQMGQEVILRCVPISNHLYFYWYRQILGQKVEFLVSFYNNEISEKSEIFDDQFSVERPDGSNFTLKIRSTKLEDSAMYFCASSRVANVLTFGAGSRLTVL.

The chain employs TRBV7-2 and TRBJ2-7; D gene ambiguous. The germline CDR1 and CDR2 sequences are SGHTA and FQGNSA. CDR3 length: 13 amino acids. Trimming took 2 bases from V and 3 from J, leaving 8 bases between them. CDR3 loop: CASSLQTVYEQYF. The CDR3 nucleotides read TGTGCCAGCAGCTTACAAACGGTCTACGAGCAGTACTTC.

V gene TRBV11-2 combines with J gene TRBJ2-5; the D gene is possibly TRBD2 (5 bases). The CDR3 totals 10 residues. Trimming stripped 10 bases from V and 5 bases from J, with 8 bases between. Germline lookup yields CDR1 SGHAT and CDR2 FQNNGV. The CDR3 DNA reads TGTGCCAAGAGGGTGGAGACCCAGTACTTC. Encoded protein: CAKRVETQYF.

The chain recombines TRBV5-1 with TRBJ1-1, with 9 bases identical to TRBD1. Germline-derived CDR1 and CDR2 are SGHRS and YFSETQ. Germline trimming cut 4 bases from V and 3 bases from J; bases unmatched to any gene: 7. This CDR3 comprises 15 residues. The CDR3 sequence: CASSLQGARDTEAFF. The CDR3 DNA is TGCGCCAGCAGCCTACAGGGGGCACGGGACACTGAAGCTTTCTTT.

The chain links TRBV28 to TRBJ2-7; D ambiguous. CDR3 length: 14 residues. V was clipped by 1 base and J by 1 base, with 8 bases between them. The germline V gene has CDR1 MDHEN and CDR2 SYDVKM. The CDR3, as DNA: TGTGCCAGCAGTTTATCGCTCGGATCCTACGAGCAGTACTTC. It encodes CASSLSLGSYEQYF.

The rearrangement uses TRBV4-1 and TRBJ2-1; 11 positions match TRBD2. The CDR3 sequence is 17 residues long. The trim removed 4 bases at V and 4 bases at J, leaving 9 bases unmatched. Germline V lookup: CDR1 MGHRA, CDR2 YSYEKL. The CDR3 DNA is TGCGCCAGCAGCCGAAAATCCGGGACTAGCGGTTACAATGAGCAGTTCTTC. Its protein is CASSRKSGTSGYNEQFF.

V usage is TRBV2 and J usage is TRBJ2-7, with TRBD1 identical over 7 bases. The germline V gene has CDR1 SNHLY and CDR2 FYNNEI. The V segment lost 7 bases and the J segment 3 bases; nucleotides outside the gene matches: 9. This CDR3 comprises 14 residues. The CDR3: CASTEQGSGYEQYF. DNA of the CDR3: TGTGCCAGCACCGAACAGGGGTCTGGCTACGAGCAGTACTTC. The variable domain in full, with the rest retrieved from reference TRBV2 and TRBJ2-7, is EPEVTQTPSHQVTQMGQEVILRCVPISNHLYFYWYRQILGQKVEFLVSFYNNEISEKSEIFDDQFSVERPDGSNFTLKIRSTKLEDSAMYFCASTEQGSGYEQYFGPGTRLTVT.

The count of this clone is one. This chain links TRBV5-1 with TRBJ2-7, with TRBD1 as a possible D gene (5 bases). CDR1 SGHRS and CDR2 YFSETQ come from the germline V gene. The V gene lost 0 bases and the J gene lost 0 bases, with 16 bases spanning the gap. This CDR3 region has 17 residues. In DNA, the CDR3 is TGCGCCAGCAGCTTGGATTTCAGGACAAGTAGCTCCTACGAGCAGTACTTC. Encoded protein: CASSLDFRTSSSYEQYF.

The rearrangement uses TRBV20-1 and TRBJ1-2; D call uncertain. This CDR3 comprises 14 residues. V was trimmed by 3 bases and J by 2 bases, leaving 13 bases between them. CDR1 DFQATT and CDR2 SNEGSKA come from the germline V gene (reference sequence). CDR3 coding DNA: TGCAGTGCTAGTCCGACTGCTGGGAACTATGGCTACACCTTC. It is translated as CSASPTAGNYGYTF.

This clone has just one count. The V and J genes are TRBV6-5 and TRBJ1-6; no firm D call. V lost 5 bases and J lost 11, with 16 bases in between. This CDR3 is 14 amino acids long. Germline-derived CDR1 and CDR2 are MNHEY and SVGAGI. The CDR3 coding sequence is TGTGCCAGCAGTCCGCGGACGCGTTGGACACCCCTCCACTTT. Encoded protein: CASSPRTRWTPLHF.

The rearrangement joins TRBV5-1 to TRBJ1-3; D is unclear. Trimming stripped 2 bases from V and 0 bases from J, with 12 bases between. The CDR3 contains 16 residues. The germline gives CDR1 SGHRS, CDR2 YFSETQ. CDR3 sequence reads: CASSLGPDDSGNTIYF. In DNA, the CDR3 is TGCGCCAGCAGCTTAGGACCGGACGACTCTGGAAACACCATATATTTT.

This chain connects TRBV2 to TRBJ1-5, with a weak D call TRBD1 (6 bases). The CDR3 is made up of 17 amino acids. CDR1 is SNHLY, CDR2 FYNNEI, per germline. V was pared by 0 bases and J by 7 bases, with 19 bases between. CDR3 protein: CASSEARGQRNYQPQHF. CDR3 DNA: TGTGCCAGCAGTGAAGCGAGAGGACAGCGGAACTACCAGCCCCAGCATTTT.

This chain uses TRBV7-9 with TRBJ2-5; no firm D call. The V gene lost 5 bases and the J gene lost 4 bases, with 17 bases spanning the gap. This CDR3 has 15 amino acids. Germline CDR1 SEHNR, CDR2 FQNEAQ (reference sequence). CDR3 loop: CASSRQALRGETQYF. In nucleotides, the CDR3 is TGTGCCAGCAGCCGACAAGCCTTGCGAGGAGAGACCCAGTACTTC.

This chain connects TRBV6-2 or TRBV6-3 to TRBJ2-7, with TRBD2 matching over 8 bases. Per the germline V gene, CDR1 is MNHEY and CDR2 is SVGEGT. After removal of 5 bases from V and 2 bases from J, the junction contained 8 bases not matched to a gene. This CDR3 spans 15 amino acids. CDR3 loop: CASSAPGLGAYEQYF. The DNA of the CDR3 is TGTGCCAGCAGTGCCCCGGGACTAGGAGCCTACGAGCAGTACTTC.

The V call is TRBV29-1, the J call TRBJ2-3, with TRBD2 as a possible D gene (5 bases). CDR1 is SQVTM, CDR2 ANQGSEA, per germline. With 3 bases removed from V and 1 base from J, the gap between germline ends came to 14 bases. This CDR3 contains 15 residues. CDR3 amino acids: CSVDGVDGGTDTQYF. CDR3 nucleotide sequence: TGCAGCGTTGACGGGGTCGACGGTGGCACAGATACGCAGTATTTT.